This T cell receptor (beta chain) was captured by sequencing in a study of breast tumors, draining lymph nodes, adjacent tissues (dated by TCRdb to about 2016). As for the study more broadly: In breast cancer patients, the study compared the TCR beta repertoires of tumor, adjacent nontumor tissue and axillary lymph nodes. The study was designed to assess the relationships and possible T-cell exchange between tumor, surrounding tissue and draining lymph node repertoires in human breast cancer. Study-wide findings and limitations: In luminal-like breast cancer, tumor and nontumor tissue repertoires resembled each other significantly more than in basal-like breast cancer. Tumors showed preferential V and J gene usage, and their T-cell repertoire diversity fell below that of lymph nodes yet above that of nontumor tissue. The study presented the conclusion that tumor T cells originate in lymph nodes as consistent with a hypothesis, not as something directly demonstrated. The data were judged consistent with most tumor T cells deriving from the lymph node and then expanding within tumor tissue.

The germline V gene supplies CDR1 SGDLS and CDR2 YYNGEE. Measured from the cysteine to the phenylalanine, the CDR3 is 13 residues long. Only the CDR3 DNA stays, 39 bases, in frame from base 1. Trimmed from V: 6 bases; trimmed from J: 3 bases; junction bases lacking a gene match: 5. Lymph node samples were obtained from the axillary draining lymph nodes of breast cancer patients. This clonotype showed up many times. No antigen is known for it. No per-base quality is available; no much larger clone lies one base away. Sequenced using an Illumina HiSeq 2000. Multiplex PCR amplification was used to build the TCR beta chain libraries. The amplified TCR beta chain products were analyzed by high-throughput sequencing. In TCRdb, the public reads were trimmed at Q25 with fastp and aligned with MiXCR, with productive beta chains retained. Records with the same CDR3 protein are collapsed into one entry carrying the most frequent genes and DNA. A total of 170,000 or so distinct CDR3 sequences appear in this sample, approximately 30% of them only once. The ten largest clones add up to over 3.5% of the sample.

Sequenced: axillary lymph node tissue. The chain is made from TRBV9 and TRBJ1-2, with 7 bases in between that match TRBD1. The clonotype originates from a female donor with breast cancer. Some clones in this sample may be carry-over from other donors' samples. The DNA reads TGTGCCAGCAATCAGGGGGGCGACTATGGCTACACCTTC. It translates as CASNQGGDYGYTF.